This section outlines one T cell receptor (beta chain) sequence together with its context. Its cognate antigen is unknown. Germline CDR1 and CDR2: SGHNT and YENEEA. CDR3 length: 14 amino acids. The V end was cut by 2 bases, the J end by 5 bases, with 13 bases between. This record belongs to a study of shared clonotypes between healthy human individuals. General study points: Larger estimated richness was generally recorded for naive subsets relative to memory subsets. A handful of donors showed sharing of approximately 5% of naive CD4 clonotypes. What limited the represented genetic and exposure-history diversity was the small number of donors.

Per the original data handling: Junction-only immunoSEQ data arrived without quality scores, meaning filtering differed. Sequencing was performed with immunoSEQ multiplex PCR; in TCRdb, only in-frame clones are kept and a portion is missing. V and J calls plus clone size are reproduced from that table; the DNA served to infer D and trimming. The repertoire includes 980,000 or so clones, about 80% of them detected once, and around 1.5% sits in the top ten. The source material was memory CD4+ T cells sorted from blood. The subset here: CD45RA-negative fraction. The V gene is TRBV11-3, the J gene TRBJ2-7; no clear D. The source is a man aged 18 to 35 in good health. This CDR3 reads CASSLNPMTNEQYF. The DNA of the CDR3 is TGTGCCAGCAGCTTAAACCCTATGACGAACGAGCAGTACTTC.